This T cell receptor (beta chain) was captured by sequencing in a study of OX40 agonist ivuxolimab in advanced cancers. Study background: Checkpoint inhibitors had been given previously to 40% of patients. Overall study findings and caveats: Relative to CD4+ cells, CD8+ T cells on average had more expanded clones. The expanded peripheral T cells' antigen specificity was not determined. The authors also found low normalized T-cell clonal expansion in some nonresponders.

Germline assignment: CDR1 SGHNT and CDR2 YENEEA. The CDR3 length is 13 residues. V was trimmed by 8 bases and J by 5 bases, leaving 15 bases between them. Using immunoSEQ multiplex PCR, the repertoire was profiled, and TCRdb retains in-frame clones only, with some absent. The sample has tens of thousands of clones, about 93% seen once. Details on this clone: Its target is unknown.

The rearrangement uses TRBV11-3 and TRBJ2-5; the D is unclear. This clonotype was sampled from an adult with an advanced solid tumor such as melanoma, head and neck, liver or kidney cancer. The sequencing used CD4+ or CD8+ T cells sorted from blood, collected in a trial of the OX40 agonist ivuxolimab. Here the CDR3 DNA reads TGTGCCAGCGGTTCGGTAGGACGGGAGACCCAGTACTTC. This encodes CASGSVGRETQYF.